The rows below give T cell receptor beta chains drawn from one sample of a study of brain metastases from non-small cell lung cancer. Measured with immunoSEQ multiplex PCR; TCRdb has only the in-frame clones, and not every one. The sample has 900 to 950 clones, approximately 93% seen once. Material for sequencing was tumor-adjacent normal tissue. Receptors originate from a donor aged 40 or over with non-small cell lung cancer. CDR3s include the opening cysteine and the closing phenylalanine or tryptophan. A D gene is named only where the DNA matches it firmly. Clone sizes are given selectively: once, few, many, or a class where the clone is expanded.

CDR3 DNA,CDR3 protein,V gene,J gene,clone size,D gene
TGTGCCAGCAGCCCCCAGACAGCCTCCTACGAGCAGTACTTC,CASSPQTASYEQYF,TRBV7-2,TRBJ2-7,NA,NA
TGTGCCAGCAGCTCAACGCCCACAGGGGGGGGAGAGACCCAGTACTTC,CASSSTPTGGGETQYF,TRBV5-4,TRBJ2-5,NA,NA
TGTGCCAGCCACGATAATAATAACTCACCCCTCCACTTT,CASHDNNNSPLHF,TRBV6-5,TRBJ1-6,NA,NA
TGCAGTGTTAGTTGGCGGAGCGAGCAGTTCTTC,CSVSWRSEQFF,TRBV20-1,TRBJ2-1,NA,NA
TGTGCCAGTAGCCCGACTAGCGGGGGAAACACCGGGGAGCTGTTTTTT,CASSPTSGGNTGELFF,TRBV19,TRBJ2-2,NA,TRBD2
TGCGCCAGCAGCCCGGGGACAGGGGGCCAATTGAACACTGAAGCTTTCTTT,CASSPGTGGQLNTEAFF,TRBV5-1,TRBJ1-1,NA,TRBD1
TGTGCCAGCAGCCCCCCCGGAGGGACGCTTGGTGGCTACACCTTC,CASSPPGGTLGGYTF,TRBV28,TRBJ1-2,NA,NA
TGTGCCAGCACCTACCAAGGGACAGCCAATTCACCCCTCCACTTT,CASTYQGTANSPLHF,TRBV27,TRBJ1-6,NA,TRBD1
TGTGCCACCAGCAGAGATCTGCAGGGCCCTGCGTATTTT,CATSRDLQGPAYF,TRBV15,TRBJ2-3,NA,NA
TGCGCCAGCAGCGGGGGACAGGACCTGGTACAGGGAAAACTGTTTTTT,CASSGGQDLVQGKLFF,TRBV5-1,TRBJ1-4,NA,TRBD1
TGTGCCAGCAGCCCTATTGGGGAGGCGCGGCAGCCCCAGCATTTT,CASSPIGEARQPQHF,TRBV7-9,TRBJ1-5,NA,NA
TGTGCCAGCACCTCGGACAGGGACCGGAATCAGCCCCAGCATTTT,CASTSDRDRNQPQHF,TRBV2,TRBJ1-5,NA,TRBD1
TGCGCCAACAGCCAGACCTGGACTAGCGGGGGGTACGAGCAGTACTTC,CANSQTWTSGGYEQYF,TRBV4-1,TRBJ2-7,NA,TRBD2
TGTGCCAGCAGTTTTTTCGGGGATGGGGAGCAGTTCTTC,CASSFFGDGEQFF,TRBV12-3/TRBV12-4,TRBJ2-1,NA,NA
TGTGCCAGCAGCCCGACAGGGGGAGAATCACCCCTCCACTTT,CASSPTGGESPLHF,TRBV7-9,TRBJ1-6,NA,TRBD1
TGTGCCAGCAGCCAAGACAGGGCCGGAGGGTCACCCCTCCACTTT,CASSQDRAGGSPLHF,TRBV13,TRBJ1-6,NA,TRBD1
TGTGCCAGCAGCAGGGACAGCCCGTGGACTGAAGCTTTCTTT,CASSRDSPWTEAFF,TRBV6-2/TRBV6-3,TRBJ1-1,NA,TRBD1
TGTGCCAGCAGCTTATGGGGGGGAACTGAAGCTTTCTTT,CASSLWGGTEAFF,TRBV5-6,TRBJ1-1,once,NA
TGTGCCAGCAGTGAGAACAGGGATGGTCAGCCCCAGCATTTT,CASSENRDGQPQHF,TRBV25-1,TRBJ1-5,NA,NA
TGTGCCAGCAGCGAGGTCAGCTCCTACGAGCAGTACTTC,CASSEVSSYEQYF,TRBV5-4,TRBJ2-7,NA,NA
TGTGCCAGCAGGCCGGACAGGGGGTATCAGCCCCAGCATTTT,CASRPDRGYQPQHF,TRBV6-5,TRBJ1-5,NA,TRBD1
TGTGCCAGCTCAGAAAGCGGGAGCAATCAGCCCCAGCATTTT,CASSESGSNQPQHF,TRBV18,TRBJ1-5,NA,NA
TGTGCTAGCAGCAAAACCCTAACAGGCCCCGGGGCCAACGTCCTGACTTTC,CASSKTLTGPGANVLTF,TRBV7-7,TRBJ2-6,NA,NA
TGTGCCAGCAGCTTAACGGAGAACACTGAAGCTTTCTTT,CASSLTENTEAFF,TRBV7-2,TRBJ1-1,NA,NA
TGTGCCAGCCGGGTTAGCAATCAGCCCCAGCATTTT,CASRVSNQPQHF,TRBV28,TRBJ1-5,NA,NA
TGTGCCTGGACGGCCGGAGGGGACTATGGCTACACCTTC,CAWTAGGDYGYTF,TRBV30,TRBJ1-2,NA,NA
TGTGCCAGCAGTGATTGGACGGCGGGGGGGGGCGAAAAACTGTTTTTT,CASSDWTAGGGEKLFF,TRBV6-1,TRBJ1-4,NA,NA
TGTGCCAGCAGCGAACAGGGGAGTTCACCCCTCCACTTT,CASSEQGSSPLHF,TRBV9,TRBJ1-6,NA,TRBD1
TGTGCCTGGAGTGTCCCGGGACTAGCGCGGAATACGCAGTATTTT,CAWSVPGLARNTQYF,TRBV30,TRBJ2-3,NA,TRBD2
TGCGCCAGCAGTCAATCCCGGACACAAGAGACCCAGTACTTC,CASSQSRTQETQYF,TRBV23-1,TRBJ2-5,NA,NA
TGCGCCAGCAGCTTGGTGGCGGGGGGCAATCAGCCCCAGCATTTT,CASSLVAGGNQPQHF,TRBV5-1,TRBJ1-5,NA,NA
TGTGCCAGCAGTTCCGGACAGACCTTGAATGAAAAACTGTTTTTT,CASSSGQTLNEKLFF,TRBV6-5,TRBJ1-4,NA,NA
TGTGCCAGCAAACTACAGGGGGTTCAAAGCGGTGGCTACGAGCAGTACTTC,CASKLQGVQSGGYEQYF,TRBV2,TRBJ2-7,NA,TRBD1
TGTGCCAGCAGCCGAGCGGGTGGGTGGGAGACCCAGTACTTC,CASSRAGGWETQYF,TRBV7-3,TRBJ2-5,NA,NA
TGTGCCTGGAGTGTCCAGGACAACGAGCAGTACTTC,CAWSVQDNEQYF,TRBV30,TRBJ2-7,NA,NA
TGTGCCAGCAGTTACCGGTCTAGCGGGGCTAACAATGAGCAGTTCTTC,CASSYRSSGANNEQFF,TRBV6-5,TRBJ2-1,NA,TRBD2
TGTGCCAGCAGGATCGGGACACCCCTGAACACTGAAGCTTTCTTT,CASRIGTPLNTEAFF,TRBV6-5,TRBJ1-1,NA,NA
TGTGCCAGCAGCCCCCGTGGGGGCGGGGGCGTGACAGATACGCAGTATTTT,CASSPRGGGGVTDTQYF,TRBV7-3,TRBJ2-3,NA,NA
TGTGCCAGCAGCGTAGAGCTGGGGTCGATTGGTGAAGCTTTCTTT,CASSVELGSIGEAFF,TRBV9,TRBJ1-1,NA,NA
TGTGCCAGCAGCTTAACAGGGGACTACGAGCAGTACTTC,CASSLTGDYEQYF,TRBV7-3,TRBJ2-7,NA,NA
TGTGCCAGCAGACCCTCCTGGGCGGGGGTTCATGAGCAGTTCTTC,CASRPSWAGVHEQFF,TRBV7-9,TRBJ2-1,NA,TRBD2
TGTGCCAGCAGCCCGCTGACAGTGCAAACTGGAAACACCATATATTTT,CASSPLTVQTGNTIYF,TRBV9,TRBJ1-3,once,NA
TGCGCCAGCAGCTTATTTAGAAACAATGAAAAACTGTTTTTT,CASSLFRNNEKLFF,TRBV5-1,TRBJ1-4,NA,NA
TGTGCCAGTGGCGGGACAGGGTTACAGCCCCAGCATTTT,CASGGTGLQPQHF,TRBV19,TRBJ1-5,NA,TRBD1
TGTGCCAGCAGCTTCATGGACTCGTACAATGAGCAGTTCTTC,CASSFMDSYNEQFF,TRBV7-2,TRBJ2-1,NA,NA
TGTGCCAGCAGTTTATACGGACAGCCCCAGCATTTT,CASSLYGQPQHF,TRBV27,TRBJ1-5,NA,NA
TGTGCCAGCAGCTTGTTAGGGACAGCTCTGAACACTGAAGCTTTCTTT,CASSLLGTALNTEAFF,TRBV5-6,TRBJ1-1,NA,TRBD1
TGTGCCACCAGCAGGACGGTTGCAACTAATGAAAAACTGTTTTTT,CATSRTVATNEKLFF,TRBV15,TRBJ1-4,NA,NA